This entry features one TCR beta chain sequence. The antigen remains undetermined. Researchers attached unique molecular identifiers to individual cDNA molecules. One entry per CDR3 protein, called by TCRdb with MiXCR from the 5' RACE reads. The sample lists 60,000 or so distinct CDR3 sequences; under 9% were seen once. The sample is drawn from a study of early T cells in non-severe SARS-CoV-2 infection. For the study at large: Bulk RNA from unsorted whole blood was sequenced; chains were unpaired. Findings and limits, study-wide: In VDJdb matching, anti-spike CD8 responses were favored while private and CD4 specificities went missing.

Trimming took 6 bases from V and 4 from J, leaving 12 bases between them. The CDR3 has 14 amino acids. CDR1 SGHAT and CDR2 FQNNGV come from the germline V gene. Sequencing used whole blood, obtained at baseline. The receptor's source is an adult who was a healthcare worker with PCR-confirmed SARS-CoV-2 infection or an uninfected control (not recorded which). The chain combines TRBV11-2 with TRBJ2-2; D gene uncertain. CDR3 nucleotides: TGTGCCAGCAGTCGAGAGGTTGCCACCGGGGAGCTGTTTTTT. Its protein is CASSREVATGELFF.